This TCR beta chain was captured in a study of cytomegalovirus exposure and HLA in healthy donors (dated by TCRdb to 2016 to 2017). In the study overall: An earlier analysis of 587 of the donors reported approximately 270 Gb of sequence data and around 110 million unique TCR beta sequences from 150 million to 200 million T cells. An early release covering more than 500 HLA-typed donors comprised approximately 290 gigabases of sequencing data and around 86 million unique TCR sequences. Among the roughly 400 genotyped donors, 81% belonged to the genetic ancestry cluster associated with self-reported Caucasian donors. The study was designed to test whether signatures of past pathogen exposure could be identified by cataloging public T cell receptors. The study used immunosequencing to profile the T cell repertoires of several hundred subjects and linked those repertoires to cytomegalovirus serostatus. A separate validation cohort of roughly 110 different subjects was used in addition to the approximately 670-subject first cohort. To predict cytomegalovirus infection status, the study brought together high-throughput TCR immunosequencing, statistical association of individual TCRs with disease status, and machine learning. A later analysis re-analyzed previously published TCR beta repertoires from 600 to 850 donors and added high-resolution HLA genotyping to study TCR occurrence patterns. The later analysis used no new phenotypic data to find candidate immune exposures, relying instead on TCR beta sequences and their occurrence across donors. An earlier analysis of several hundred of the donors applied high-throughput TCR beta sequencing to assess whether each TCR beta V gene segment acted as functional or pseudogenic. Donor age, sex, ethnicity and CMV serostatus were collected together with the repertoire data. A later genetic analysis took genome-wide SNP genotypes for about 55% of the roughly 700 donors and used that subset as a discovery cohort. Every repertoire in the discovery cohort had been generated on one and the same sequencing platform. Both class I and class II loci were covered by HLA typing, at four-digit resolution. Typing coverage differed by locus: A, B, C, DRB1 and DQB1 were typed in about 620-640 donors, DQA1 in around 500, DPA1 in nearly 610, and DPB1 in 400 to 480. Because of strong linkage in the cohort, roughly five DR-DQ haplotypes were treated as single units for association and clustering. On average, around 200,000 unique TCR beta nucleotide sequences were sequenced per donor among some 430 genotyped donors of the cohort, with 15% to 20% of those sequences being non-productive.

Note on this clone: Its antigen specificity is not known.

Findings and caveats that apply to the study as a whole: Linkage disequilibrium might explain the correlated functional status among segregating V segments, but an unknown experimental factor could not be ruled out. According to a later genetic analysis, donors in an Asian-associated ancestry cluster had fewer N-insertions in productive TCRs than the roughly 660-donor mean. Most CMV-associated TCR beta chains appeared to be HLA-restricted in a later analysis, and the HLA associations seemed to be driven largely by CMV exposure. At a false discovery rate of 0.05, a later analysis linked around 17,000 TCR beta sequences to specific HLA alleles. Strong co-occurrence of HLA alleles, especially DR and DQ, made assigning TCR associations to individual alleles difficult. Roughly uniform sequencing depth across donors was assumed in presence/absence analyses, although this assumption may not hold. Compared with equally common non-associated chains, HLA-associated TCR beta chains in a later analysis were more clonally expanded and had lower generation probabilities. V-gene and J-gene trimming of TCR beta chains was associated with a missense DCLRE1C variant in a later genetic analysis, and the association was replicated in an independent cohort. In this cohort, only TCR beta chains were sequenced, and detectable features were limited by the absence of alpha or paired-chain data. A few of the identified cytomegalovirus-associated TCR beta chains were confirmed in vitro to be specific for cytomegalovirus antigens. For the cohort, immune exposure information was limited to CMV serostatus. In an earlier analysis of fewer than 700 of the donors, most TCR beta V segments appeared in productive rearrangements about 87% or about 30% of the time, broadly matching IMGT annotations. The earlier analysis of some 560 of the donors excluded some 15 rarely observed V segments, including chromosome 9 orphons, because counts were too low. Because HLA typing was missing for some donors at each locus, association tests included only the typed subset. According to a later analysis, parvovirus B19, influenza, CMV and Epstein-Barr virus appeared linked to several top co-occurrence clusters. A further reported finding was that TCR beta sequences accurately predicted the HLA-A and HLA-B alleles for most subjects in the first cohort. Cytomegalovirus status was reported to be diagnosed by the classifier with high specificity and sensitivity in both the original and validation cohorts. In a later analysis, TCR association rates were found to vary across HLA loci, with the most associated TCRs seen for DRB1 alleles and the fewest for HLA-C alleles. A group of highly shared sequence variants was considered likely to be a technical artifact of the sequencing pipeline. Some IMGT-functional V segments, including TRBV6-2 and TRBV6-3, could not be distinguished by the 87-base-pair reads and were therefore excluded. Most TCR sequences were seen in very few donors, while some public TCRs were found in many individuals. According to the authors, the approach could potentially be generalized to other disease states and immunological phenotypes. The study gave a list of roughly 150 TCR beta chains associated with cytomegalovirus.

Including cysteine and phenylalanine, the CDR3 has 16 amino acids. Only the CDR3 region is kept as DNA, spanning 48 bases read in frame from base 1. V and J are truncated by 3 bases and 6 bases respectively, leaving an intervening sequence of 21 bases. CDR1 MDHEN and CDR2 SYDVKM were looked up in the germline V gene. Library construction relied on the immunoSEQ multiplex PCR assay. A mixture of 60 forward primers for TCR Vbeta segments and 13 reverse primers for TCR Jbeta segments was used in the multiplex PCR. The CDR3 region of rearranged TCR beta genes was amplified from genomic DNA by a multiplex PCR assay. The amplified TCR beta libraries were sequenced on the Illumina HiSeq System as 87-base-pair reads. For the original study's pipeline: Across the roughly 600 repertoires, a later analysis counted 80 million or so unique TCR beta chains, some 11 million of which were shared by at least two donors. A nearest-neighbor algorithm error-corrected the raw reads and collapsed the reads into unique sequences, merging closely related sequences to remove PCR and sequencing errors. V, D and J gene segments were assigned by aligning CDR3 sequences to IMGT reference sequences. For a sequence to be retained, a match of at least six nucleotides was required to both a V gene segment and a J gene segment. Rearrangements were called productive when the CDR3 lacked stop codons and stayed in frame with V and J; all others were non-productive. Following IMGT convention, CDR3 was defined as the stretch from the second conserved V-encoded cysteine up to the conserved J-encoded phenylalanine. Sequences without an unambiguous match to a single V gene segment were excluded from the earlier analysis of 500 to 700 of the donors. An earlier analysis of around 600 of the donors classified V segments as functional when productive rearrangements were above 56.7% and as segregating when the standard deviation between donors was above 5%. A statistical classification framework was developed to diagnose cytomegalovirus status using the catalog of TCR beta chain sequences. In a later analysis, TCR nucleotide sequences were compared against IMGT/GENE-DB human TR gene sequences so that V and J genes could be assigned. In a later analysis, CDR3 sequences and most-parsimonious VDJ recombination scenarios were assigned using the TCRdist pipeline. In a later analysis, every TCR beta chain was defined by the combination of its CDR3 amino acid sequence and its V-gene family, and reads without a unique V-gene family were dropped. To address suspected cross-contamination and a sequencing artifact, a later analysis removed approximately 600 highly shared, low-generation-probability nucleotide sequences. In a later analysis, a clonal expansion index for each public chain was calculated from normalized within-repertoire ranks of inferred template counts. In a later analysis, generation probabilities were computed with a VDJ recombination model fitted to out-of-frame rearrangements, and the resulting probabilities were checked against IGoR. A later analysis scored TCR-TCR, TCR-HLA and TCR-CMV co-occurrence with hypergeometric tests, applying a repertoire-size bias correction to TCR pairs. In a later analysis, false discovery rates were estimated by permuting HLA or CMV assignments 20 times. In a later analysis, co-occurring TCRs were grouped using DBSCAN, with TCRdist sequence similarity added in when clustering inside HLA-allele-positive subsets. Repertoires with fewer than 30,000 or more than 120,000 public chains, plus five repertoires with anomalous nucleotide sharing, were excluded from co-occurrence clustering. The source is immuneACCESS, and TCRdb retained only in-frame sequences with V and J called. Part of the clones is not carried over; for the studies checked, unresolved V genes explain less than half of this, and the remainder is unexplained. V, J and clone size were drawn from that table, and D and trimming were deduced from the DNA. The sample's table lists a count of over 110,000 clones. The ten largest clones take up 0.96% of the sample.

The cohort comprised some 700 healthy bone marrow donors. At the time of sampling, all cohort members were nominally healthy, though unrecorded immune exposures were likely present. The donor tested CMV seronegative, placing the donor among the 350 to 400 seronegative members of the cohort. Each donor provided a peripheral blood sample, and peripheral blood mononuclear cells were used for TCR beta sequencing. Genomic DNA was extracted from the blood cell samples with the Qiagen DNeasy Blood Extraction Kit. The source material was PBMCs. This receptor was taken from a male donor in good health and CMV-seronegative. The chain is encoded by TRBV28 joined to TRBJ2-7, and possibly TRBD2, on 5 matching bases. For the CDR3, the sequence is CASSFLDPGKPPEQYF. DNA sequence: TGTGCCAGCAGTTTCCTCGACCCCGGGAAGCCCCCCGAGCAGTACTTC.